Sequencing of this T cell receptor (beta chain) was carried out in a study of technical replicates of blood from several donors. CDR1 and CDR2 (germline): SGDLS, YYNGEE. V was shortened by 0 bases and J by 3 bases, with 7 bases between the two germline ends. The CDR3 runs 14 residues. This table comes from immunoSEQ multiplex PCR, and its TCRdb copy is limited to in-frame clones, with some not included. The sample shows about 89,000 clones, approximately 93% of them seen only once. The receptor was isolated from a human donor in good health. The chain links TRBV9 to TRBJ1-5; D gene unclear. The source material was T cells isolated from PBMCs. This chain's CDR3 is CASSVGQDNQPQHF. The CDR3 DNA sequence: TGTGCCAGCAGCGTAGGACAAGACAATCAGCCCCAGCATTTT.